This T cell receptor (beta chain) was captured by sequencing in a study of beta chain features in type 1 diabetes. Findings and caveats of the study: Naive, central memory and Treg TCRB repertoires seemed to resemble each other more closely in patients than they did in healthy donors. Shorter TCRB CDR3s, moderately but significantly so, marked every one of the four CD4+ subsets in Type 1 diabetes patients.

The authors reverse transcribed all of the isolated RNA, so sequencing captured expressed TCRB transcripts. Assay used: immunoSEQ multiplex PCR; TCRdb lists only in-frame clones, some missing. The sample includes around 600,000 clones, about an eighth of them seen just once. The sample holds a few counts of this clone. Antigen: not known. Post-sort purity exceeded 98% for all sorted populations. Germline loops: CDR1 SEHNR, CDR2 FQNEAQ (reference sequence). V lost 9 bases and J lost 4; bases outside the gene matches: 7. The CDR3 is 14 amino acids. The source is a man under 40 with type 1 diabetes. The chain recombines TRBV7-9 with TRBJ2-1; 9 positions match TRBD1. The sample was naive CD4+ T cells from blood. The CDR3 DNA sequence: TGTGCCAGTCTGGACAGGGGAGAATACAATGAGCAGTTCTTC. Amino acid sequence: CASLDRGEYNEQFF.